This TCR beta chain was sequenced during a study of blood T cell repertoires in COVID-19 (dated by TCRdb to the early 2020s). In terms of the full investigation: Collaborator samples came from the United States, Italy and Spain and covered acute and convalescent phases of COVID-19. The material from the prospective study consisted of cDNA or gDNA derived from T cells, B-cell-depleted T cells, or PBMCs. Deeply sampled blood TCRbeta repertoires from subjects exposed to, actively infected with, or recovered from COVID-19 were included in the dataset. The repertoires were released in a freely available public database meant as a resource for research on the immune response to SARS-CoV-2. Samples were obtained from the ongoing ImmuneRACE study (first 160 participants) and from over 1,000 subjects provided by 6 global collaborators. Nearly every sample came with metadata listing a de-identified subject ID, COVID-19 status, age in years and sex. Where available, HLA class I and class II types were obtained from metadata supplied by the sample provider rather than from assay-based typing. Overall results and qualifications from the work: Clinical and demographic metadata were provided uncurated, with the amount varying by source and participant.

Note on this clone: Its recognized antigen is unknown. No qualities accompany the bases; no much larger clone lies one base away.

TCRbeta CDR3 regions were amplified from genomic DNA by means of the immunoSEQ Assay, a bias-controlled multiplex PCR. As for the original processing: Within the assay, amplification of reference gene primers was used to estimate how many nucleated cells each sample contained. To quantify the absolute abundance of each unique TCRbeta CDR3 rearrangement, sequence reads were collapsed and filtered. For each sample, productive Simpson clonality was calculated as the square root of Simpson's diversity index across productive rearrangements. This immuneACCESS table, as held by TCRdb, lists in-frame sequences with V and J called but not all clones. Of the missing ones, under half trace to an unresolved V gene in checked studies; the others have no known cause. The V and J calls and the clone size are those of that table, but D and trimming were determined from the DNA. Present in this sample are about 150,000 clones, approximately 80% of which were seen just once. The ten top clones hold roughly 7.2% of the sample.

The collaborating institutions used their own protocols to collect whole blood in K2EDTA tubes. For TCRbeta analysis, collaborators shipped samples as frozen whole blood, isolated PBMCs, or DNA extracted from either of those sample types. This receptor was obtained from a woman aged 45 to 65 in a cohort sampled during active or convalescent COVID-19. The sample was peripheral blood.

The CDR3 loop reads CATSRPQGGGYGYTF. The sequence in DNA is TGTGCCACCAGCAGGCCGCAGGGGGGAGGCTATGGCTACACCTTC. This chain is built from TRBV15 and TRBJ1-2, with TRBD1 matching 7 junction bases. There are 15 amino acids in the CDR3, from cysteine to phenylalanine inclusive. Kept here is only the CDR3 DNA, which spans 45 bases and is read in frame from base 1. CDR1 LNHNV and CDR2 YYDKDF were looked up in the germline V gene (reference sequence). Trimming leaves V shorter by 3 bases and J shorter by 4 bases, with the junction holding 8 bases beyond the gene matches.